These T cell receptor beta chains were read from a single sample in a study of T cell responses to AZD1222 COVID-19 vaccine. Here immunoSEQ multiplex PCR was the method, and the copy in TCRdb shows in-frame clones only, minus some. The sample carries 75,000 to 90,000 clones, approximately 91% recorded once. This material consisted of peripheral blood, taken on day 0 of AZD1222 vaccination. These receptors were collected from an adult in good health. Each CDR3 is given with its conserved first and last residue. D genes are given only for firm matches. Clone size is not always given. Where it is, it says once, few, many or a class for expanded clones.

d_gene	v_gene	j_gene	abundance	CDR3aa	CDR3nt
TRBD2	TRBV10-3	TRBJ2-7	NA	CAISGGGGPSYEQYF	TGTGCCATCAGTGGGGGCGGGGGGCCCTCCTACGAGCAGTACTTC
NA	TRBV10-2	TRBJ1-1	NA	CARDRQGPRNTEAFF	TGCGCCAGGGATAGGCAGGGCCCGAGGAACACTGAAGCTTTCTTT
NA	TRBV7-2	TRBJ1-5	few	CASSLMGSNQPQHF	TGTGCCAGCAGCTTAATGGGGAGCAATCAGCCCCAGCATTTT
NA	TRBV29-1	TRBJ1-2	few	CSVGERALGNGYTF	TGCAGCGTTGGGGAGAGGGCGCTGGGCAATGGCTACACCTTC
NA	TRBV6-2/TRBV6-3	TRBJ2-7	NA	CASSYRASYEQYF	TGTGCCAGCAGTTACAGGGCCTCCTACGAGCAGTACTTC
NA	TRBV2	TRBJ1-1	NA	CASWVKNTEAFF	TGTGCCAGCTGGGTGAAGAACACTGAAGCTTTCTTT
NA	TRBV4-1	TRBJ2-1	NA	CASSRGDRWGNEQFF	TGCGCCAGCAGCCGCGGCGACCGGTGGGGCAATGAGCAGTTCTTC
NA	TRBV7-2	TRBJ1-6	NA	CASSLGGQAASPLHF	TGTGCCAGCAGCTTAGGGGGGCAGGCGGCTTCACCCCTCCACTTT
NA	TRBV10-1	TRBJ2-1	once	CASSDPNYNEQFF	TGCGCCAGCAGTGACCCGAACTACAATGAGCAGTTCTTC
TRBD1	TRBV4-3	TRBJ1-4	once	CASSPGQGPNEKLFF	TGCGCCAGCAGCCCTGGACAGGGGCCCAATGAAAAACTGTTTTTT
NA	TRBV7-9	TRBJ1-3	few	CASSLAAGNTIYF	TGTGCCAGCAGCTTAGCAGCTGGAAACACCATATATTTT
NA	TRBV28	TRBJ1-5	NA	CASTRPGNQPQHF	TGTGCCAGCACAAGGCCGGGCAATCAGCCCCAGCATTTT
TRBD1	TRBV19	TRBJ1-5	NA	CASSSGQGAFQPQHF	TGTGCCAGTAGTTCCGGACAGGGGGCTTTCCAGCCCCAGCATTTT
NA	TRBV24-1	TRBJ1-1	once	CATSTNAGGNTEAFF	TGTGCCACCAGCACAAACGCGGGGGGGAACACTGAAGCTTTCTTT
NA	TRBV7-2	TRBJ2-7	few	CASSLGGPYEQYF	TGTGCCAGCAGCTTAGGGGGGCCCTACGAGCAGTACTTC
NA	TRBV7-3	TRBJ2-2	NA	CASRTGPTGELFF	TGTGCCAGCAGGACAGGTCCCACCGGGGAGCTGTTTTTT
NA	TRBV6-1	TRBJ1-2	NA	CASSERLAGPMGGYTF	TGTGCCAGCAGTGAAAGACTGGCAGGGCCAATGGGTGGCTACACCTTC
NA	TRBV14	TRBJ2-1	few	CASSQDEGFEQFF	TGTGCCAGCAGCCAAGACGAGGGGTTTGAGCAGTTCTTC
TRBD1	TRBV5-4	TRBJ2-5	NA	CASSYGGTGGQETQYF	TGTGCCAGCAGCTACGGGGGGACAGGGGGCCAGGAGACCCAGTACTTC
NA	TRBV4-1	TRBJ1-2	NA	CASSPGLNYGYTF	TGCGCCAGCAGCCCGGGACTTAACTATGGCTACACCTTC
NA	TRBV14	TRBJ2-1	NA	CASSQDLSRGTYNEQFF	TGTGCCAGCAGCCAAGATTTAAGTCGGGGGACCTACAATGAGCAGTTCTTC
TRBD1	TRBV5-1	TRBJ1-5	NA	CASSLDRGGDQPQHF	TGCGCCAGCAGCTTGGACAGGGGGGGCGATCAGCCCCAGCATTTT
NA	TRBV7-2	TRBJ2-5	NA	CASSLAGWTTVQETQYF	TGTGCCAGCAGCTTAGCAGGTTGGACTACAGTTCAAGAGACCCAGTACTTC
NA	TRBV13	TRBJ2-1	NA	CASSYERASDEQFF	TGTGCCAGCAGCTATGAGCGGGCCTCCGATGAGCAGTTCTTC
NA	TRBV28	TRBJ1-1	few	CASRTGNTEAFF	TGTGCCAGCAGAACGGGGAACACTGAAGCTTTCTTT
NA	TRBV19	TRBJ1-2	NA	CASSIADGYTF	TGTGCCAGTAGTATAGCAGATGGCTACACCTTC
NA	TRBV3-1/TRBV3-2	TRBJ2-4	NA	CASSQDFRAHIQYF	TGTGCCAGCAGCCAAGATTTCAGGGCGCACATTCAGTACTTC
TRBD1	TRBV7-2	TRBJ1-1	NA	CASCSYRGTEAFF	TGTGCCAGCTGCTCTTACAGGGGGACTGAAGCTTTCTTT
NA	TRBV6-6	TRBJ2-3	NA	CASRPQGADTQYF	TGTGCCAGCAGACCACAGGGCGCAGATACGCAGTATTTT
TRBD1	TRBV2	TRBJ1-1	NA	CASSGVGQSYTEAFF	TGTGCCAGCAGTGGGGTGGGACAGAGTTACACTGAAGCTTTCTTT
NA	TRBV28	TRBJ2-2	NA	CASASPPRELFF	TGTGCCAGCGCCAGTCCTCCACGGGAGCTGTTTTTT
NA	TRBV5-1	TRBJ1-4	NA	CASSLDGGRNEKLFF	TGCGCCAGCAGCTTGGATGGGGGGCGTAATGAAAAACTGTTTTTT
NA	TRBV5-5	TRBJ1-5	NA	CASSLRGSFNQPQHF	TGTGCCAGCAGCTTGAGAGGGAGCTTCAATCAGCCCCAGCATTTT
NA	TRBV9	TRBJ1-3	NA	CASSVDQGRSGNTIYF	TGTGCCAGCAGCGTAGATCAGGGGCGGTCTGGAAACACCATATATTTT
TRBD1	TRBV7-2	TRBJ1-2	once	CASSLVWDRTNYGYTF	TGTGCCAGCAGCTTAGTATGGGACAGGACTAACTATGGCTACACCTTC
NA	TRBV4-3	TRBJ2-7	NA	CASSQDRDSYEREQYF	TGCGCCAGCAGCCAAGATCGGGACTCATACGAACGGGAGCAGTACTTC
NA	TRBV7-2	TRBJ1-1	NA	CASSLWRTEGAEAFF	TGTGCCAGCAGCTTATGGAGGACAGAAGGTGCTGAAGCTTTCTTT
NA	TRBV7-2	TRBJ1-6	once	CASSLVWRGDSPLHF	TGTGCCAGCAGCTTAGTGTGGCGGGGGGATTCACCCCTCCACTTT
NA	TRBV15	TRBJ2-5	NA	CATSRASAAGTQYF	TGTGCCACCAGCAGAGCATCGGCAGCGGGGACCCAGTACTTC
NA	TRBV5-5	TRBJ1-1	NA	CASSPYPGSNMNTEAFF	TGTGCCAGCAGCCCCTACCCCGGGAGCAACATGAACACTGAAGCTTTCTTT
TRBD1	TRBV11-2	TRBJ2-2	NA	CASSSRQGAGGELFF	TGTGCCAGCAGCTCCCGACAGGGGGCAGGCGGGGAGCTGTTTTTT
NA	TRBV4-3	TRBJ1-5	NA	CASSQDSRGGQPQHF	TGCGCCAGCAGCCAAGATAGTCGGGGGGGACAGCCCCAGCATTTT
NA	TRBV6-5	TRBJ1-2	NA	CASSSGEGSNTF	TGTGCCAGCAGCTCTGGGGAGGGGAGCAACACCTTC
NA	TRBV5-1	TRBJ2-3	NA	CASSTAGRGTSTDTQYF	TGCGCCAGCAGCACGGCAGGCAGGGGCACTAGCACAGATACGCAGTATTTT
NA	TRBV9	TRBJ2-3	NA	CASSVRGDTQYF	TGTGCCAGCAGCGTAAGAGGAGATACGCAGTATTTT
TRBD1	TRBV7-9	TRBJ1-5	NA	CASSYTGDQPQHF	TGTGCCAGCAGTTATACAGGGGATCAGCCCCAGCATTTT
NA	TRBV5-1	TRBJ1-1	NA	CASSLAVLNTEAFF	TGCGCCAGCAGCTTGGCAGTGCTGAACACTGAAGCTTTCTTT
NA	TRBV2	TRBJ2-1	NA	CASSERQYLSQFF	TGTGCCAGCAGTGAACGGCAGTACCTTTCGCAGTTCTTC
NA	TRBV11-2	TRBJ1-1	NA	CASGLGMTTEAFF	TGTGCCAGCGGGCTGGGGATGACCACTGAAGCTTTCTTT
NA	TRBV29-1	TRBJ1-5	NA	CSVAENSNQPQHF	TGCAGCGTTGCGGAAAACTCCAATCAGCCCCAGCATTTT
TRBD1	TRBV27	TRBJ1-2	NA	CASSFTRGLGYTF	TGTGCCAGCAGTTTCACCAGGGGGCTGGGCTACACCTTC
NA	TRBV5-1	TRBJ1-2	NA	CASSFTGTRTNYGYTF	TGCGCCAGCAGCTTTACCGGGACAAGGACTAACTATGGCTACACCTTC
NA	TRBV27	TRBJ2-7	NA	CASSLGPGPYEQYF	TGTGCCAGCAGTTTGGGCCCCGGCCCCTACGAGCAGTACTTC
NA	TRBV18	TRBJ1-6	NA	CASSPGGSNSPLHF	TGTGCCAGCTCACCCGGCGGAAGTAATTCACCCCTCCACTTT
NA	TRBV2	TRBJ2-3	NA	CASSEWTGTDTQYF	TGTGCCAGCAGTGAATGGACAGGCACAGATACGCAGTATTTT
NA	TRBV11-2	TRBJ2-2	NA	CASSSTIGTANTGELFF	TGTGCCAGCAGCTCCACCATCGGGACGGCGAACACCGGGGAGCTGTTTTTT
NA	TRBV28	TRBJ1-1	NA	CASSLPLGAGSNTEAFF	TGTGCCAGCAGTTTGCCCTTAGGGGCAGGCTCGAACACTGAAGCTTTCTTT
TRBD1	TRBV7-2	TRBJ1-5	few	CASSWGQSGNQPQHF	TGTGCCAGCAGCTGGGGACAGTCGGGCAATCAGCCCCAGCATTTT